The TCR beta chain described here comes from a study of TIL therapy for anti-PD-1-resistant metastatic lung cancer. For the study at large: Tumors carried a median about 1.4 non-synonymous mutations per megabase.

The libraries were made with immunoSEQ v3. Sequencing depth was approximately 2 million read pairs for survey level, roughly 4.5-6.5 million for deep. This table comes from immunoSEQ multiplex PCR, and its TCRdb copy is limited to in-frame clones, with some not included. The profile shows some 57,000 clones, roughly 84% of them singletons. Time point indicated: pre-treatment sample, taken before nivolumab and TIL therapy. The sequences come from blood, collected at baseline. The receptor was isolated from a person aged 25-85 years with non-small cell lung cancer.

CDR3 coding DNA: TGCAGCGCCACATTCCGGGACAGGTGGTACGAGCAGTACTTC. This gives the protein CSATFRDRWYEQYF. The chain recombines TRBV29-1 with TRBJ2-7; 8 bases map to TRBD1. This CDR3 comprises 14 residues. Trimming cost V 7 bases and J 4 bases; bases outside gene matches: 12. The germline gives CDR1 SQVTM, CDR2 ANQGSEA.